The 3 T cell receptor beta chains below all came from one sample that was sequenced in a study of CD8 T cells in ankylosing spondylitis. Overall study results and limits: Typical of ankylosing spondylitis blood, it appeared, was a TCR beta motif of roughly eight highly homologous variants.

These receptors have no identified antigens. MiXCR, run by TCRdb on the 5' RACE reads, gives a single entry per CDR3 protein. The repertoire holds some 220,000 distinct CDR3 sequences, with 5.5% to 7.5% as singletons. Sequenced material: blood, either unsorted or a sorted T cell fraction (not recorded which). These receptors all come from a male donor with ankylosing spondylitis.

This clonotype was detected many times. This sequence joins TRBV27 and TRBJ2-2; no reliable D call. The CDR3 length is 13 residues. V lost 4 bases and J lost 5, with 8 bases in between. Germline CDR1 and CDR2: MNHEY and SMNVEV (reference sequence). CDR3 in amino acids: CASSYRPTGELFF. As DNA, the CDR3 is TGTGCCAGCAGTTACCGGCCGACCGGGGAGCTGTTTTTT.

The rearrangement uses TRBV20-1 and TRBJ2-7; 7 bases map to TRBD2. Germline V lookup: CDR1 DFQATT, CDR2 SNEGSKA (reference sequence). V trimming: 6 bases; J trimming: 6 bases; junction bases outside the gene matches: 14. The CDR3 has 14 residues. The CDR3 region is CSARPGLEALEQYF. The CDR3 DNA reads TGCAGTGCACGGCCCGGACTAGAGGCTCTCGAGCAGTACTTC.

Points on this clonotype: This sequence may be a read error, since a much larger clone differs from it by one base. The CDR3 here is CVSSYLPSGRPREQYF. The CDR3 nucleotides are TGTGTCAGCAGCTACCTCCCTAGCGGACGGCCCCGAGAGCAGTACTTC. This chain connects TRBV7-2 to TRBJ2-7; TRBD2 aligns across 7 bases. Per germline, CDR1 SGHTA and CDR2 FQGNSA. This CDR3 has 16 amino acids. The full variable domain, in which reference TRBV7-2 and TRBJ2-7 provide the parts outside the CDR3, is GAGVSQSPSNKVTEKGKDVELRCDPISGHTALYWYRQSLGQGLEFLIYFQGNSAPDKSGLPSDRFSAERTGGSVSTLTIQRTQQEDSAVYLCVSSYLPSGRPREQYFGPGTRLTVT.